The 18 T cell receptor beta chains below all came from one sample that was sequenced in a study of cytomegalovirus exposure and HLA in healthy donors. PCR was performed using 60 Vbeta and 13 Jbeta primers. Produced via immunoSEQ multiplex PCR; TCRdb's table is partial and in-frame only. The sample has 120,000 or so clones; around three quarters are singletons. Sequencing input: PBMCs. These receptors all come from a man aged 50-60 years in good health and CMV-seropositive.

J is TRBJ2-5 and V is TRBV6-6; TRBD2 aligns across 15 bases. With V trimmed by 5 bases and J by 2 bases, 3 bases remained unmatched. Germline values: CDR1 MNHNY, CDR2 SVGAGI (reference sequence). This CDR3 contains 16 residues. The CDR3 region has the DNA TGTGCCAGCAGTCGGGGACTAGCGGGAGGTCAAGAGACCCAGTACTTC. It specifies CASSRGLAGGQETQYF.

The V gene is TRBV5-5, the J gene TRBJ1-5; D might be TRBD1 (6 bases). Germline V gene sequence: CDR1 SGHKS, CDR2 YYEKEE (reference sequence). Trimming left V 0 bases short and J 5 bases short, with 15 bases between. The CDR3 is 16 amino acids. CDR3 sequence reads: CASSLGGGQTYQPQHF. As DNA, the CDR3 is TGTGCCAGCAGCTTGGGAGGAGGACAGACCTATCAGCCCCAGCATTTT.

J is TRBJ1-2 and V is TRBV28, with TRBD1 matching 8 bases. This CDR3 contains 14 residues. Germline lookup yields CDR1 MDHEN and CDR2 SYDVKM. V lost 5 bases to trimming and J lost 6 bases; unmatched junction nucleotides: 8. The CDR3 DNA reads TGTGCCAGCAGTCCCCCGGACAGGGATGATGGCTACACCTTC. Protein product: CASSPPDRDDGYTF.

This clone has just a few counts. V gene TRBV13 combines with J gene TRBJ2-5; no definite D call. The CDR3 consists of 11 residues. Germline V gene data show CDR1 as PRHDT and CDR2 as FYEKMQ (reference sequence). V lost 4 bases to trimming and J lost 3 bases, with 3 bases between them. The CDR3 bases are TGTGCCAGCAGCTCAGAAGAGACCCAGTACTTC. Encoded protein: CASSSEETQYF.

The rearrangement uses TRBV30 and TRBJ2-5, with TRBD1 as a possible D gene (6 bases). Per germline, CDR1 GTSNPN and CDR2 SVGIG (reference sequence). The length of the CDR3 is 15 residues. The ends were cut back, 3 bases at V and 2 bases at J, with 16 bases in the middle. The CDR3 coding sequence is TGTGCCTGGAGAGGAGCCAGGGGCGGACAAGAGACCCAGTACTTC. Encoded protein: CAWRGARGGQETQYF.

V is TRBV2 and J is TRBJ2-7; 10 positions match TRBD2. Trimming took 6 bases from V and 5 from J; bases not matched to a gene: 7. CDR1 and CDR2 from the germline V gene are SNHLY and FYNNEI. The CDR3 runs 14 residues. CDR3 region: CASRLEAGGNEQYF. The CDR3 DNA reads as TGTGCCAGCAGGCTTGAAGCGGGAGGGAACGAGCAGTACTTC.

The chain links TRBV6-1 to TRBJ1-2, with D uncertain. Trimming shortened V by 0 bases and J by 5 bases, and 7 bases separated the two germline ends. The CDR3 loop spans 13 amino acids. The germline CDR1 and CDR2 sequences are MNHNS and SASEGT. In nucleotides, the CDR3 is TGTGCCAGCAGTGAAGCGGGGAGATATGGCTACACCTTC. This gives the protein CASSEAGRYGYTF.

The chain has TRBV19 and TRBJ2-7, with D possibly being TRBD1 (6 bases). V was pared by 6 bases and J by 6 bases, with 18 bases between. Germline V CDR1 and CDR2: LNHDA, SQIVND (reference sequence). This CDR3 is built from 14 residues. CDR3 sequence: CASSPPELGGEQYF. The CDR3 bases are TGTGCCAGTAGCCCACCGGAGCTAGGGGGCGAGCAGTACTTC.

To note about this clone: The sample carries other DNA sequences with the same CDR3. The chain is built from TRBV28 and TRBJ1-1; D is ambiguous. The germline V and J ends were trimmed by 6 bases and 1 base, with 6 bases remaining between them. Germline V gene sequence: CDR1 MDHEN, CDR2 SYDVKM. CDR3 length: 12 residues. CDR3 in DNA: TGTGCCAGCAGCCACGGGAACACTGAAGCTTTCTTT. This encodes CASSHGNTEAFF.

V gene TRBV7-6 combines with J gene TRBJ2-5; D is perhaps TRBD2 (6 bases). Between the trimmed V and J ends, which lost 4 bases and 7 bases, there was a span of 22 bases. This CDR3 has 16 residues. Germline V lookup: CDR1 SGHVS, CDR2 FNYEAQ. The CDR3 region has the DNA TGTGCCAGCAGCTCCCCGCGCGGGAAGTTCCCCATGACCCAGTACTTC. This translates into CASSSPRGKFPMTQYF.

V gene TRBV6-1 combines with J gene TRBJ2-1; 7 positions match TRBD1. With V trimmed by 4 bases and J by 1 base, 4 bases remained unmatched. CDR1 is MNHNS, CDR2 SASEGT, per germline. The CDR3 has 15 residues. The CDR3 nucleotides read TGTGCCAGCAGTGTGACAGGGTTGTCCTACAATGAGCAGTTCTTC. Translating gives CASSVTGLSYNEQFF.

With regard to this clone: Other DNA sequences from this sample encode an identical CDR3 as well. V gene TRBV9 combines with J gene TRBJ2-1; a weak D match, TRBD2 (6 bases). CDR1 SGDLS and CDR2 YYNGEE come from the germline V gene. The CDR3 has 14 amino acids. V dropped 1 base and J dropped 4 bases, with 9 bases sitting between them. The CDR3 is CASSVKGGYNEQFF. The DNA of the CDR3 is TGTGCCAGCAGCGTAAAGGGAGGATACAATGAGCAGTTCTTC.

The CDR3 loop is CASSLEGGRNSPLHF. CDR3 DNA: TGTGCCAGCAGCTTAGAAGGCGGCCGGAATTCACCCCTCCACTTT. This chain uses TRBV11-2 with TRBJ1-6; D is undetermined. The germline gives CDR1 SGHAT, CDR2 FQNNGV. The CDR3 sequence is 15 residues long. V gave up 0 bases and J gave up 7 bases, with 10 bases separating them.

J is TRBJ1-4 and V is TRBV25-1, with D possibly TRBD1 on 5 matching bases. Looked up from germline, CDR1 is MGHDK and CDR2 is SYGVNS. The CDR3 is made up of 13 amino acids. The ends were cut back, 3 bases at V and 8 bases at J, with 10 bases in the middle. CDR3 residues: CASSEWQGEKLFF. The CDR3, as DNA: TGTGCCAGCAGTGAGTGGCAGGGAGAAAAACTGTTTTTT.

The chain joins TRBV30 to TRBJ1-2; D is unclear. Trimming shortened V by 5 bases and J by 0 bases, and 10 bases separated the two germline ends. The CDR3 has 13 residues. Germline lookup yields CDR1 GTSNPN and CDR2 SVGIG (reference sequence). CDR3 DNA: TGTGCCTGGGGAGAAGTAGCTAACTATGGCTACACCTTC. Its protein is CAWGEVANYGYTF.

This chain links TRBV28 with TRBJ1-5, with TRBD1 matching 9 bases. Losses at the gene ends were 4 bases for V and 6 bases for J; bases not matched to a gene: 10. Germline V gene sequence: CDR1 MDHEN, CDR2 SYDVKM. The CDR3 totals 16 residues. The DNA of the CDR3 is TGTGCCAGCAGTTATCCCCCGGGACAGGGAGGTCAGCCCCAGCATTTT. Its protein is CASSYPPGQGGQPQHF.

This clone has only one observation. The chain is built from TRBV30 and TRBJ1-5; no reliable D call. The CDR3 extends over 13 amino acids. V lost 3 bases and J 3 bases, leaving 9 bases between the germline ends. CDR1 GTSNPN and CDR2 SVGIG come from the germline V gene (reference sequence). The CDR3 region has the DNA TGTGCCTGGAGCTCCGCGGACAATCAGCCCCAGCATTTT. The encoded protein is CAWSSADNQPQHF.

The chain recombines TRBV5-4 with TRBJ2-2; 8 nucleotides align to TRBD2. Per germline, CDR1 SGHNT and CDR2 YYREEE (reference sequence). Trimming cost V 4 bases and J 4 bases; bases outside gene matches: 12. The CDR3 totals 17 residues. CDR3 loop: CASSRGPRAGGTGELFF. In DNA form, the CDR3 reads TGTGCCAGCAGCCGAGGCCCTCGGGCGGGGGGCACCGGGGAGCTGTTTTTT.